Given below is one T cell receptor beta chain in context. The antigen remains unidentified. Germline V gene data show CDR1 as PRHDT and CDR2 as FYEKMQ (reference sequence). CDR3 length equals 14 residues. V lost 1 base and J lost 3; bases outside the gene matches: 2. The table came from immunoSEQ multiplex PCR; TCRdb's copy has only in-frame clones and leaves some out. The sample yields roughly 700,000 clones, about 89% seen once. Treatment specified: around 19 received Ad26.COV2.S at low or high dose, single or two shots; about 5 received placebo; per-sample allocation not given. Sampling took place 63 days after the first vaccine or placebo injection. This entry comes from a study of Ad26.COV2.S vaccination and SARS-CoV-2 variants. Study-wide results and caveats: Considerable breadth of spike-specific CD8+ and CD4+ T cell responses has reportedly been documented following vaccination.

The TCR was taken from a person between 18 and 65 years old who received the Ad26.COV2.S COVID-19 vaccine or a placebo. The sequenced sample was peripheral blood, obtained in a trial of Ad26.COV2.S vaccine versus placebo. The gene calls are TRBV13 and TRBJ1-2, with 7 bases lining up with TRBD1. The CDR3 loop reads CASSLEGGHYGYTF. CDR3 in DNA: TGTGCCAGCAGCTTAGAAGGGGGCCACTATGGCTACACCTTC.